These 10 T cell receptor beta chains were sequenced from one sample in a study of naive and memory T cell subsets. The beta constant-region primer was an equimolar mix of two oligonucleotides covering TRBC1 and TRBC2. TCRdb reanalysed the UMI-ligation and nested PCR reads using MiXCR and keeps one entry per CDR3 protein. The sample carries about 150,000 distinct CDR3 sequences, about 17% recorded once. The sample consisted of naive CD4+ T cells from blood. The receptors were gathered from a human donor in good health.

V gene TRBV12-3 or TRBV12-4 combines with J gene TRBJ2-7; D unresolved. This CDR3 is built from 14 residues. V lost 6 bases and J lost 7, with 19 bases in between. The CDR3 reads CASSRTRTEWEQYF. The CDR3 region has the DNA TGTGCCAGCAGCCGAACACGGACGGAGTGGGAGCAGTACTTC.

This clonotype has only a few counts. The chain recombines TRBV14 with TRBJ2-7, with a weak D call TRBD2 (6 bases). Germline V lookup: CDR1 SGHDN, CDR2 FVKESK. The CDR3 length is 14 residues. V was pared by 6 bases and J by 3 bases, with 15 bases between. The CDR3 is CASSRDFLRYEQYF. The CDR3 DNA is TGTGCCAGCAGTCGGGACTTTCTACGCTACGAGCAGTACTTC.

The V call is TRBV29-1, the J call TRBJ1-4; maybe TRBD1 (5 bases). Trimming left V 6 bases short and J 7 bases short, with 12 bases between. CDR3 length: 12 amino acids. In germline, CDR1 is SQVTM, CDR2 ANQGSEA. The chain's CDR3 is CSVAGQGEKLFF. In DNA form, the CDR3 reads TGCAGCGTCGCGGGTCAGGGTGAAAAACTGTTTTTT.

This clonotype turned up a few times. The rearrangement joins TRBV11-3 to TRBJ2-3, with 9 bases lining up with TRBD2. Germline CDR1 reads SGHNT; CDR2 reads YENEEA. This CDR3 region has 15 residues. V shed 2 bases and J 2 bases; nucleotides not matched to a gene: 2. CDR3 sequence reads: CASSLLAGPTDTQYF. The CDR3 coding sequence is TGTGCCAGCAGCTTACTAGCGGGGCCCACAGATACGCAGTATTTT.

V is TRBV5-1 and J is TRBJ2-2; D is possibly TRBD2 (5 bases). The CDR3 has 15 amino acids. With 4 bases removed from V and 5 bases from J, the gap between germline ends came to 15 bases. Germline assignment: CDR1 SGHRS and CDR2 YFSETQ. CDR3 sequence: CASSVALRGTGELFF. DNA for the CDR3: TGCGCCAGCAGCGTAGCGCTACGAGGGACCGGGGAGCTGTTTTTT.

This clonotype has more than one count but fewer than ten. The gene calls are TRBV7-6 and TRBJ2-1, with 12 bases fitting TRBD1. V dropped 5 bases and J dropped 8; count of bases not matched to a gene: 19. Germline assignment: CDR1 SGHVS and CDR2 FNYEAQ. The CDR3 has 19 residues. CDR3 nucleotide sequence: TGTGCCAGCAGCCTAACCCTCCGGGACAGGGGGCACTCCAGGCATGAGCAGTTCTTC. It translates to CASSLTLRDRGHSRHEQFF.

J is TRBJ2-7 and V is TRBV28, with 8 bases that match TRBD2. This CDR3 contains 15 residues. Germline lookup yields CDR1 MDHEN and CDR2 SYDVKM. The junction had 12 bases not matched to a gene; V was cut back by 7 bases and J by 4 bases. Here the CDR3 reads CASTQDSSGSYEQYF. For the CDR3, the DNA is TGTGCCAGCACCCAGGATTCGAGCGGGAGTTACGAGCAGTACTTC.

The CDR3 nucleotides are TGTGCCAGTAGTATTGGGATTACCGCACAAGAGACCCAGTACTTC. Its protein is CASSIGITAQETQYF. This sequence joins TRBV19 and TRBJ2-5; no reliable D call. This CDR3 is 15 amino acids long. The germline V gene encodes CDR1 LNHDA and CDR2 SQIVND (reference sequence). Between the trimmed V and J ends, which lost 3 bases and 2 bases, there was a span of 13 bases.

The chain is built from TRBV7-3 and TRBJ1-6; TRBD1 matches 7 bases. Germline V CDR1 and CDR2: SGHTA, FQGTGA. The CDR3 is 14 residues long. The junction had 4 bases not matched to a gene; V was cut back by 4 bases and J by 7 bases. The CDR3 loop reads CASSSTGLNSPLHF. In nucleotides, the CDR3 is TGTGCCAGCAGCTCGACAGGGTTAAATTCACCCCTCCACTTT.

This clonotype was seen ten or more times. The chain is built from TRBV4-1 and TRBJ2-3; 8 nucleotides align to TRBD2. CDR3 length: 15 amino acids. Germline-derived CDR1 and CDR2 are MGHRA and YSYEKL. Germline trimming cut 5 bases from V and 1 base from J; bases unmatched to any gene: 5. CDR3 DNA sequence: TGCGCCAGCAGCGTACGGGAGGGCCGCACAGATACGCAGTATTTT. Translating it yields CASSVREGRTDTQYF.